The T cell receptor (beta chain) under discussion was sequenced for a study of CD4+ T cells in melanoma. The trim removed 2 bases at V and 2 bases at J, leaving 6 bases unmatched. The CDR3 has 16 amino acids. Germline lookup yields CDR1 SGHRS and CDR2 YFSETQ. A remark on this clone: Its specificity is unknown.

Regarding the study as a whole: CD8+ T cell, macrophage and B cell function reportedly correlated with neoantigen-specific CD4+ T cells. In melanoma, neoantigen-specific CD4+ T cells reportedly differed in differentiation state.

Only in-frame clones appear in the TCRdb table, and some are missing; sequencing was by immunoSEQ multiplex PCR. Among around 110,000 clones, around 92% were seen once, and the ten largest hold 3.3%. The sequenced material came from peripheral blood. The rearrangement uses TRBV5-1 and TRBJ2-1, with 8 positions matching TRBD1. This clonotype was obtained from a human donor with melanoma. The CDR3 DNA sequence: TGCGCCAGCAGCTTCTCCTCAGGGGGCCCCTACAATGAGCAGTTCTTC. The encoded protein is CASSFSSGGPYNEQFF.